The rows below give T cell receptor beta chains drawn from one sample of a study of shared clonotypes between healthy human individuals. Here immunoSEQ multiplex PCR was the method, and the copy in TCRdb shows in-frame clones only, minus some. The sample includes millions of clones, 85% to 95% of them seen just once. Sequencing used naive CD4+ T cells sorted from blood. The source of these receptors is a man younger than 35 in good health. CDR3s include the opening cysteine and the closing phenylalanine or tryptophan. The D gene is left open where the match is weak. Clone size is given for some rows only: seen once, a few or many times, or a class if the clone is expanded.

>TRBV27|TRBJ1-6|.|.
TGTGCCAGCAGTTTTGCCGGGCAGCATAATTCACCCCTCCACTTT
CASSFAGQHNSPLHF
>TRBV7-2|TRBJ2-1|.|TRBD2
TGTGCCAGCAGCCCAGGACTAGCGGGGGGAGTAGGCCACAATGAGCAGTTCTTC
CASSPGLAGGVGHNEQFF
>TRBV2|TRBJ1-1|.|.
TGTGCCAGCAGTGCTCAGGGTTACACTGAAGCTTTCTTT
CASSAQGYTEAFF
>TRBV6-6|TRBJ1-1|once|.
TGTGCCAGCAGCAAGACAGAGAACACTGAAGCTTTCTTT
CASSKTENTEAFF
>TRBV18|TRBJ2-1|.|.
TGTGCCAGCTCACCGGTTCTAGAACCCTACAATGAGCAGTTCTTC
CASSPVLEPYNEQFF
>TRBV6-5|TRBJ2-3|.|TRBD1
TGTGCCAGCAGTTACGACAGGGTAACAGATACGCAGTATTTT
CASSYDRVTDTQYF
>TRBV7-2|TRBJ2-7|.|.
TGTGCCAGCAGCGCCGGACGCTTACCCTACGAGCAGTACTTC
CASSAGRLPYEQYF
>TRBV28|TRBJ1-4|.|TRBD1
TGTGCCAGCAGCCAGGACAGGGGCACAACTAATGAAAAACTGTTTTTT
CASSQDRGTTNEKLFF
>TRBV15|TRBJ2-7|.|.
TGTGCCACCAGCAGAGAGTTGAACGAGCAGTACTTC
CATSRELNEQYF
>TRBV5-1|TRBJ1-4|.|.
TGCGCCAGCAGCTTGTCAGGGGCCACAGGGGAAAAACTGTTTTTT
CASSLSGATGEKLFF
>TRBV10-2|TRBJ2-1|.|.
TGCGCCAGCCGGGACCGACCCATCTCGGAGCAGTTCTTC
CASRDRPISEQFF
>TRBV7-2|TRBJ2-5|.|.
TGTGCCAGCAGCTTAGGTCCCGTGGGGGCCCAGTACTTC
CASSLGPVGAQYF
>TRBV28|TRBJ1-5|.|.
TGTGCCAGCAGTCAGGAAGCTCGGAGGACGGGACGGGGATTTAGCAATCAGCCCCAGCATTTT
CASSQEARRTGRGFSNQPQHF
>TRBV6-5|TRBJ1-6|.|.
TGTGCCAGCAGTCCTGGGGCAGGGGATTATTCACCCCTCCACTTT
CASSPGAGDYSPLHF
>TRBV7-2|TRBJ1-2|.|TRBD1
TGTGCCAGCAGCTTATTTTCTCCCGGGACAGGGGATGGCTACACCTTC
CASSLFSPGTGDGYTF
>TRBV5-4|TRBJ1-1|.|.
TGTGCCAGCAGCTTGGATCTGGTAGACCTGAACACTGAAGCTTTCTTT
CASSLDLVDLNTEAFF
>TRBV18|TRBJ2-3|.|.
TGTGCCAGCTCACCAGCGGGACAGCGAACAGATACGCAGTATTTT
CASSPAGQRTDTQYF
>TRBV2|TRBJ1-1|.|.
TGTGCCAGCAGTGGCGGGACAACCCCCGGAAGGGCTGAAGCTTTCTTT
CASSGGTTPGRAEAFF
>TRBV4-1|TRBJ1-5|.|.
TGCGCCAGCAGCCCCCGGGGGGACGGTGGGGACAATCAGCCCCAGCATTTT
CASSPRGDGGDNQPQHF
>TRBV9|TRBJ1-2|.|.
TGTGCCAGCAGCCCCCGAGGGGGGCAGGTTGGCTACACCTTC
CASSPRGGQVGYTF
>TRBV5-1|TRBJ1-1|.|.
TGCGCCAGCAGCTTGAACAGCCGTAACACTGAAGCTTTCTTT
CASSLNSRNTEAFF
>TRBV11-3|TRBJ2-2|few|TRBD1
TGTGCCAGCAGCCGGGGACAGGGAATCGGAAACACCGGGGAGCTGTTTTTT
CASSRGQGIGNTGELFF
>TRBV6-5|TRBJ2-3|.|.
TGTGCCAGCGGTCAAGACACAGATACGCAGTATTTT
CASGQDTDTQYF
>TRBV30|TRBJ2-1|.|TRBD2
TGTGCCTGGAATCAGGTGTGGACTAGCGGAAACAATGAGCAGTTCTTC
CAWNQVWTSGNNEQFF
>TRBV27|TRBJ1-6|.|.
TGTGCCAGCAGTTTAGTTGGGACTGGGTCTGGGAATTCACCCCTCCACTTT
CASSLVGTGSGNSPLHF
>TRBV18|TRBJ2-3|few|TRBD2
TGTGCCAGCTCACTATCCGGGAGGGCAGATACGCAGTATTTT
CASSLSGRADTQYF
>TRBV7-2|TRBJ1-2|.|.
TGTGCCAGCAGCTTAGAATCCGGGGGTAAGGGTGGCTACACCTTC
CASSLESGGKGGYTF
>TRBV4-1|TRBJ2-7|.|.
TGCGCCAGCAGCCAAGGTTGGGGGGAGCAGTACTTC
CASSQGWGEQYF
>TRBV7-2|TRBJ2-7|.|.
TGTGCCAGCAGCTCAACCTCCTACGAGCAGTACTTC
CASSSTSYEQYF
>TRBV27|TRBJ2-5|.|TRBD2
TGTGCCAGCAGGTATAGCGGGGTCCAAGAGACCCAGTACTTC
CASRYSGVQETQYF
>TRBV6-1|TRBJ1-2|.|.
TGTGCCAGCAGTGAATTGTCACAGGGTTCCTATGGCTACACCTTC
CASSELSQGSYGYTF
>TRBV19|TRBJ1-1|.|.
TGTGCCAGTAGTACACAGGGTGGTGCGACTGAAGCTTTCTTT
CASSTQGGATEAFF
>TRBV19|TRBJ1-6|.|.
TGTGCCAGTAACTTACCCTCCTATAATTCACCCCTCCACTTT
CASNLPSYNSPLHF
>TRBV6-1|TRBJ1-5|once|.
TGTGCCAGCACCCATGGGGATGGTAATCAGCCCCAGCATTTT
CASTHGDGNQPQHF
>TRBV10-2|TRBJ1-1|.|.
TGCGCCAGCAGGGACGGGGCTAGGCCTGGGACTGAAGCTTTCTTT
CASRDGARPGTEAFF
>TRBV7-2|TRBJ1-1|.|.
TGTGCCAGCAGCTCTTCGTTGCAGAACACTGAAGCTTTCTTT
CASSSSLQNTEAFF
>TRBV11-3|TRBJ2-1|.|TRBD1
TGTGCCAGCAGCCTTGACAGGGTTGAGCATGAGCAGTTCTTC
CASSLDRVEHEQFF
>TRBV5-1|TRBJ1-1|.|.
TGCGCCAGCAGGTTCACAGTAAACACTGAAGCTTTCTTT
CASRFTVNTEAFF
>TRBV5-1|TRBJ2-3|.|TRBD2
TGCGCCAGCAGCTTGGGATCTAGCGGGAGGTCCTCCACAGAAGATACGCAGTATTTT
CASSLGSSGRSSTEDTQYF
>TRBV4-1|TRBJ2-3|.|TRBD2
TGCGCCAGCAGCCTCTTACCCAGCGGGGGGGGCACAGATACGCAGTATTTT
CASSLLPSGGGTDTQYF
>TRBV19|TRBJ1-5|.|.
TGTGCCAGCCGGTCCATGGGGACTTATAGCAATCAGCCCCAGCATTTT
CASRSMGTYSNQPQHF
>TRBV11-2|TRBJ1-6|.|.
TGTGCCAGCAGCTTAAGGGTCAGGGAGGGTTCACCCCTCCACTTT
CASSLRVREGSPLHF
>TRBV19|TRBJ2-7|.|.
TGTGCCAGTACCCCTCGGAGGGGGTACGAGCAGTACTTC
CASTPRRGYEQYF
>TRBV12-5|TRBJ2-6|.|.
TGTGCTAGTGCCATGGGGCAGGCCGGGGCCAACGTCCTGACTTTC
CASAMGQAGANVLTF
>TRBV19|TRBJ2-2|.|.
TGTGCCAGTAGTATAGCTTTCACCGGGGAGCTGTTTTTT
CASSIAFTGELFF
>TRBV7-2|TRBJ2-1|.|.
TGTGCCAGCAGCGATGGACTTAAACCTAATGAGCAGTTCTTC
CASSDGLKPNEQFF
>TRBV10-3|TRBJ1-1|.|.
TGTGCCATCAGTGAAAAGGGATGGGACACTGAAGCTTTCTTT
CAISEKGWDTEAFF
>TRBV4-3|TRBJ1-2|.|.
TGCGCCAGCAGCCAAATTCGGGGGGAAGGCTATGGCTACACCTTC
CASSQIRGEGYGYTF
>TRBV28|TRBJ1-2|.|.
TGTGCCAGCATCCCTGCGGGACCTCCCCCGAATGGCTACACCTTC
CASIPAGPPPNGYTF
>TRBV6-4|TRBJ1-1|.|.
TGTGCCAGCACGCTGGAGGAAGGCAGCACTGAAGCTTTCTTT
CASTLEEGSTEAFF
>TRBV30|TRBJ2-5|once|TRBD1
TGTGCCTGCCAGGACAGGGGCTTGTCCCCAGAGACCCAGTACTTC
CACQDRGLSPETQYF
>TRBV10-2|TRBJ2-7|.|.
TGCGCCAGCACTTTCGGTACCTCCTTGGGGGAGCAGTACTTC
CASTFGTSLGEQYF
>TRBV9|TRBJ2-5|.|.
TGTGCCAGCAGCACCACTGGCTCGTACCAAGAGACCCAGTACTTC
CASSTTGSYQETQYF
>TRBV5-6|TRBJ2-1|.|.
TGTGCCAGCAGCTTGGACAGGATCTCTCCCAGTGAGCAGTTCTTC
CASSLDRISPSEQFF
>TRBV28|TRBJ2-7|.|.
TGTGCCAGCAAGGCCAGAACCTACGAGCAGTACTTC
CASKARTYEQYF